The sequence of this T cell receptor beta chain was determined in a study of radiotherapy plus CTLA-4 blockade in lung cancer. In the study overall: The study recorded objective responses in 18% of patients and disease control in 31%.

Generated by immunoSEQ multiplex PCR, the TCRdb table keeps only in-frame clones and is missing some. The table has 85,000 to 120,000 clones, about 85% seen once. A word on this clone: What it recognizes is unknown.

Whole-study findings and limits: In blood, after radiotherapy plus ipilimumab, tumor-derived TCR clones expanded.

The CDR3 length is 13 residues. V gave up 6 bases and J gave up 9 bases; unmatched junction bases: 3. The germline CDR1 and CDR2 sequences are SGHAT and FQNNGV. The rearrangement joins TRBV11-2 to TRBJ2-1, with TRBD2 identical over 12 bases. The sample was peripheral blood, taken from a patient treated with radiotherapy plus ipilimumab. This TCR was sampled from a human donor with non-small cell lung cancer that progressed on radiotherapy plus ipilimumab. Some clones in this sample may be carry-over from other donors' samples. CDR3 in DNA: TGTGCCAGCAGGGCTAGCGGGGGGGGTGAGCAGTTCTTC. It is translated as CASRASGGGEQFF.